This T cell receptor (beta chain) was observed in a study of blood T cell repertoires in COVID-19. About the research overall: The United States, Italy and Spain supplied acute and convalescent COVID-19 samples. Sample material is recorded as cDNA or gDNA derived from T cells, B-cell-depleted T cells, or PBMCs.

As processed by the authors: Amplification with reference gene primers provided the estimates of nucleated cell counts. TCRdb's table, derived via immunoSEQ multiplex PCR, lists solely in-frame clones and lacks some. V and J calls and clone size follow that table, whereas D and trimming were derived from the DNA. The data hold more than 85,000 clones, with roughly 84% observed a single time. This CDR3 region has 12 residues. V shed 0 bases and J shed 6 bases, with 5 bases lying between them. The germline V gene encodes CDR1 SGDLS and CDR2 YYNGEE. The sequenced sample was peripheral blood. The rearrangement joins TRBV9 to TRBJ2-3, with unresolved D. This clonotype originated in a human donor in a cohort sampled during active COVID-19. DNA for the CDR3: TGTGCCAGCAGCGTAGACTTGGATACGCAGTATTTT. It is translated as CASSVDLDTQYF.